This T cell receptor (beta chain) originates from a study of T cell responses to AZD1222 COVID-19 vaccine. Study in general: The analysis combined second doses at about 4 or about 12 weeks.

Study-wide results and limits: Across the whole spike, CD4 TCRs peaked at regions 160-218 and 743-854. The sample set comprised mostly white British donors with more females, and clonal diversity was possibly underestimated.

Assay: immunoSEQ multiplex PCR; the TCRdb copy retains only in-frame clones and omits some. The table lists some 94,000 clones, roughly 92% of them singletons. This clone was counted a single time. Its antigen is undetermined. V shed 2 bases and J 0 bases; nucleotides not matched to a gene: 1. Germline CDR1 is SGDLS and CDR2 is YYNGEE. This CDR3 has 15 residues. The chain recombines TRBV9 with TRBJ1-4; 7 nucleotides match TRBD1. The TCR originated in an adult in good health. Sample: peripheral blood, taken on day 0 of AZD1222 vaccination. Here the CDR3 reads CASSVQGATNEKLFF. In DNA form, the CDR3 reads TGTGCCAGCAGCGTCCAGGGGGCAACTAATGAAAAACTGTTTTTT.